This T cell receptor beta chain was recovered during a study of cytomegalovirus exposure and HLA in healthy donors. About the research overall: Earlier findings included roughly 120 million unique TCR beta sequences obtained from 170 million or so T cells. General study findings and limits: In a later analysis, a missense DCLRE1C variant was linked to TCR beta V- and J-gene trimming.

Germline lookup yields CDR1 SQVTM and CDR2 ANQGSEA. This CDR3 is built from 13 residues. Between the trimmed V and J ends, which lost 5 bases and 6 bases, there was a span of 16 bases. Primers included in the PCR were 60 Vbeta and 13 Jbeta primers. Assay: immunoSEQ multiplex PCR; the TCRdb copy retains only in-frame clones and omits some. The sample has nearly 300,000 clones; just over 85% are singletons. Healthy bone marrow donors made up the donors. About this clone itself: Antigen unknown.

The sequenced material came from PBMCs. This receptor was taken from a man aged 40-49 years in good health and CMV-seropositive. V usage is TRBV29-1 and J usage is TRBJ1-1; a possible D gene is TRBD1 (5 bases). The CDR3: CSVQPQGRAEAFF. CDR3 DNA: TGCAGCGTTCAGCCCCAGGGTCGGGCTGAAGCTTTCTTT.